The 5 T cell receptor beta chains given below trace back to one sample, sequenced in a study of T-cell memory formation after mild COVID-19. One entry per CDR3 protein, called by TCRdb with MiXCR from the 5' RACE reads. The sample shows fewer than 35,000 distinct CDR3 sequences, around 16% of them seen only once. Sequenced: PBMCs or a T cell subset sorted from them (not recorded which). The source is an adult who had mild COVID-19 (a few samples of this study predate the infection). Cell type and time point are not known.

This clonotype was counted once. V is TRBV7-8 and J is TRBJ2-3; D is uncertain. Trimming shortened V by 3 bases and J by 0 bases, and 19 bases separated the two germline ends. The CDR3 has 18 amino acids. Germline CDR1 and CDR2: SGHVS and FQNEAQ. The CDR3, as DNA: TGTGCCAGCAGCTTTACCCAGGACGGCGACCTGAGCACAGATACGCAGTATTTT. The encoded protein is CASSFTQDGDLSTDTQYF.

The rearrangement links TRBV30 to TRBJ2-3, with D possibly being TRBD2 (5 bases). The CDR3 contains 15 residues. Trimming cost V 3 bases and J 2 bases, with 15 bases left between them. Germline V gives CDR1 GTSNPN, CDR2 SVGIG (reference sequence). Here the CDR3 DNA reads TGTGCCTGGAGGCCGCGGGTGCGACCCACAGATACGCAGTATTTT. This encodes CAWRPRVRPTDTQYF. Full variable domain (rest looked up from reference TRBV30 and TRBJ2-3): SQTIHQWPATLVQPVGSPLSLECTVEGTSNPNLYWYRQAAGRGLQLLFYSVGIGQISSEVPQNLSASRPQDRQFILSSKKLLLSDSGFYLCAWRPRVRPTDTQYFGPGTRLTVL.

This clonotype occurred many times. The chain recombines TRBV5-1 with TRBJ1-6; weak D call: TRBD1 (5 bases). The CDR3 contains 13 residues. Germline V gives CDR1 SGHRS, CDR2 YFSETQ. V shed 7 bases and J shed 7 bases, with 12 bases lying between them. Written as DNA, the CDR3 is TGCGCCAGCGGGGGGGGTGTGAATTCACCCCTCCACTTT. It codes for CASGGGVNSPLHF.

This clonotype was seen at least ten times. The genes are TRBV5-1 and TRBJ2-2; 8 bases fit TRBD1. The CDR3 is 15 amino acids. Losses at the gene ends were 6 bases for V and 4 bases for J; bases not matched to a gene: 8. Germline V CDR1 and CDR2: SGHRS, YFSETQ. The CDR3, as DNA: TGCGCCAGCAACCCGGCTCAGGGGGCCACCGGGGAGCTGTTTTTT. This sequence encodes CASNPAQGATGELFF.

At least ten counts were recorded for this clonotype. V usage is TRBV10-3 and J usage is TRBJ1-5; D unclear. V dropped 7 bases and J dropped 0 bases, with 7 bases sitting between them. The CDR3 consists of 13 residues. The germline gives CDR1 ENHRY, CDR2 SYGVKD. CDR3 loop: CAINENSNQPQHF. The CDR3 DNA is TGTGCCATCAACGAGAATAGCAATCAGCCCCAGCATTTT.